This T cell receptor (beta chain) was captured by sequencing in a study of shared clonotypes between healthy human individuals. Findings and limits, study-wide: Some naive CD4 clonotypes, around 5%, turned up in common across several donors.

Only in-frame clones appear in the TCRdb table, and some are missing; sequencing was by immunoSEQ multiplex PCR. The sample consists of over a million clones, roughly 96% of them appearing once. Trimming pared 2 bases from V and 3 bases from J, leaving 12 bases between. Germline V gene data show CDR1 as SGDLS and CDR2 as YYNGEE. The CDR3 consists of 14 residues. Regarding this clone: What it binds is unknown. Other DNA sequences from this sample encode an identical CDR3 as well.

CD4+ cell separation produced CD45RA+ naive and CD45RA-negative memory subsets. Sequenced input: naive CD4+ T cells sorted from blood. As for subset: CD45RA+ positively selected. The TCR comes from a man in his thirties or forties in good health. The chain has TRBV9 and TRBJ2-7; D is undetermined. The CDR3 is CASSVGWGSYEQYF. In DNA, the CDR3 is TGTGCCAGCAGCGTTGGCTGGGGAAGCTACGAGCAGTACTTC.